This section outlines one T cell receptor beta chain sequence together with its context. This clonotype was picked up one time. What this receptor recognizes is not known. Base qualities were left out, and no much larger clone turns up one base away. One read alone makes for weak evidence. Set within a cohort of healthcare workers in London, UK, this nested case-control study involved weekly PCR testing of nasopharyngeal swabs along with blood sampling. Healthcare workers were recruited between 23 and 31 March 2020, during the week of the UK lockdown, and were followed weekly for up to roughly 15 weeks. The data belong to a study of early T cells in non-severe SARS-CoV-2 infection listed by TCRdb under 2021. Context from the whole study: Because TCR sequencing relied on bulk RNA taken from unsorted whole blood, pairing of alpha and beta chains was not possible. On the study overall, not on this receptor specifically: VDJdb matching was skewed toward anti-spike CD8 responses, so virus-specific expansions were likely underestimated and private and CD4 specificities were missed.

Receptors were amplified or captured by 5' RACE. Sequencing was carried out with a NextSeq 500. Unique molecular identifiers were attached to individual cDNA molecules in the TCR library protocol so that sequencing error and PCR bias could be corrected. TCR alpha and beta chains were both sequenced, and the abundances of alpha and beta sequences in each sample were closely correlated with each other. Per the authors' processing: Decombinator V4 was used to perform V gene, J gene and CDR3 annotation of TCR sequences. TCRs were defined as expanded if a significant change between any two time points was detected under a Poisson model with p below 0.0001. TCR abundances were normalised to the total number of TCRs sequenced in each sample and reported as counts per million. MAIT TCRs were defined by TRAV1-2 paired with TRAJ12, TRAJ20 or TRAJ33, and iNKT TCRs by TRAV10 paired with TRAJ18. A search of VDJdb, accessed on 1 November 2021, was run for TCRs annotated to CMV, EBV and SARS-CoV-2, with TCRs annotated for multiple antigens excluded. The public reads were run again by TCRdb, first through fastp at Q25 and then through MiXCR, and only productive beta chains were kept. CDR3 protein duplicates are merged, each entry listing the most common genes and DNA. The V and J calls were determined by TCRdb, not by the authors. The sample table shows more than 90,000 distinct CDR3 sequences, and under 15% are seen once. The ten largest make up around 2% of the sample.

Trimming takes 0 bases off V and 7 bases off J; junction bases not matched to a gene: 13. The CDR3 goes from the cysteine to the phenylalanine over 18 residues. Only the CDR3 region is kept as DNA, spanning 54 bases read in frame from base 1. CDR1 and CDR2 are read off the germline V gene (reference sequence) as DFQATT and SNEGSKA. The sequence is built from TRBV20-1 and TRBJ1-6, with 9 bases aligning to TRBD1. The TCR originated in an adult who was a healthcare worker with PCR-confirmed SARS-CoV-2 infection or an uninfected control (not recorded which). Material: whole blood. The nucleotide sequence reads as follows: TGCAGTGCTAGAGATAGGTCAACAGGGGGCTTAGGGAATTCACCCCTCCACTTT. It encodes CSARDRSTGGLGNSPLHF.